This TCR beta chain was captured by sequencing in a study of blood T cell repertoires in COVID-19 (dated by TCRdb to the early 2020s). Describing the broader study: Collaborator samples came from the United States, Italy and Spain and covered acute and convalescent phases of COVID-19. The material from the prospective study consisted of cDNA or gDNA derived from T cells, B-cell-depleted T cells, or PBMCs. Deeply sampled blood TCRbeta repertoires from subjects exposed to, actively infected with, or recovered from COVID-19 were included in the dataset. The repertoires were made available in a free public database intended to serve as a resource for research on the immune response to SARS-CoV-2. The samples were drawn from two sources: the first 160 participants of the ongoing ImmuneRACE study, and approximately 1,300 subjects contributed by 6 global collaborators. Sample metadata almost always included a de-identified subject ID, COVID-19 status, age in years and sex. Where available, HLA class I and class II types were taken from metadata supplied by the sample provider and were not determined by assay-based typing.

About this clone: The clone's antigen remains unknown. Base qualities were left out, and no much larger clone turns up one base away.

From the cysteine through the phenylalanine, the CDR3 covers 17 amino acids. Only CDR3 DNA remains: 51 bases, in frame from the first base. V is clipped by 0 bases and J by 0 bases, and the sequence between their germline boundaries is 14 bases long. CDR1 and CDR2, per the germline V gene, are SGHRS and YFSETQ. The research as a whole found: Clinical and demographic metadata were provided uncurated, with the amount varying by source and participant.

The collaborating institutions used their own protocols to collect whole blood in K2EDTA tubes. For TCRbeta analysis, collaborators shipped samples in one of three forms: frozen whole blood, isolated PBMCs, or DNA extracted from either of those sample types. TCRbeta CDR3 regions were amplified from genomic DNA using the immunoSEQ Assay, a bias-controlled multiplex PCR. In the authors' own workflow: Within the assay, amplification of reference gene primers was used to estimate how many nucleated cells each sample contained. To quantify the absolute abundance of each unique TCRbeta CDR3 rearrangement, sequence reads were collapsed and filtered. For each sample, productive Simpson clonality was calculated by taking the square root of Simpson's diversity index across productive rearrangements. In its TCRdb copy, this immuneACCESS table keeps in-frame sequences only and misses some clones. Where compared with another copy, unresolved V genes explain less than half of these, and the others have no known cause. Clone size and the V and J calls come from that table; the DNA yielded D and trimming. Counted in this sample were around 30,000 clones; about 84% of them appeared once. The top ten clonotypes cover under 55% of the sample.

The sequenced sample consisted of peripheral blood. The sequence links TRBV5-1 to TRBJ2-3; D gene: possibly TRBD2, on 6 matching bases. The clonotype was recovered from a woman older than 75 with acute or convalescent COVID-19. The CDR3 sequence is CASSLGGGRTSTDTQYF. Here is the DNA: TGCGCCAGCAGCTTGGGTGGGGGGAGAACTAGCACAGATACGCAGTATTTT. This CDR3, with the reference TRBV5-1 and TRBJ2-3 proteins standing in past its ends, gives the full variable domain KAGVTQTPRYLIKTRGQQVTLSCSPISGHRSVSWYQQTPGQGLQFLFEYFSETQRNKGNFPGRFSGRQFSNSRSEMNVSTLELGDSALYLCASSLGGGRTSTDTQYFGPGTRLTVL.